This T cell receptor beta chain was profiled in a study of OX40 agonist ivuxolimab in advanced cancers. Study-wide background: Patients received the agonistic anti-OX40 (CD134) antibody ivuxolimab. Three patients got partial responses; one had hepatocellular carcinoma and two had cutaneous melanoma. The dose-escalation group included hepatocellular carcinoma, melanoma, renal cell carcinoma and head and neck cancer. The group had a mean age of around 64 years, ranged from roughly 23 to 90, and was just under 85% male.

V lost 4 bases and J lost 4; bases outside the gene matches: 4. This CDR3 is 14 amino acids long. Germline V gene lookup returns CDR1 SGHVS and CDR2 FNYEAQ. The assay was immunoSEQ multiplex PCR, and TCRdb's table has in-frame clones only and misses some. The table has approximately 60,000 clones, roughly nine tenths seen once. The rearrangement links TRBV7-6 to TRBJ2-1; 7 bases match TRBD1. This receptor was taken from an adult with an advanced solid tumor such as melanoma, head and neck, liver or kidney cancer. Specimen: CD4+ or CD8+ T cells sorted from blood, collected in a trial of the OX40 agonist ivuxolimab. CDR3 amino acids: CASSYRDRYNEQFF. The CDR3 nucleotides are TGTGCCAGCAGCTACCGGGACAGATACAATGAGCAGTTCTTC.